This entry lists 18 T cell receptor beta chains sequenced from one sample in a study of T cells in Graves' hyperthyroidism and ophthalmopathy. The source material, RNA transcripts, was used to amplify TCR beta CDR3 regions. The HTBI primer set served for first-round RT-PCR of the TCR CDR3. TCRdb re-called the multiplex PCR reads with MiXCR, one entry per CDR3 protein. The repertoire includes about 640,000 distinct CDR3 sequences, around 13% of them detected once, and under 15% sits in the top ten. Material for sequencing was blood. These receptor sequences come from a woman aged 45 to 65 with Graves' ophthalmopathy.

This clonotype was observed a few times. This may come from a read error, since a much larger clone is one base off. The genes are TRBV7-2 and TRBJ2-4, with D tentatively TRBD2 (5 bases). CDR3 length: 14 amino acids. Germline CDR1 is SGHTA and CDR2 is FQGNSA. CDR3 sequence (DNA): TGTGCCAGCAGCATGAGGGTACTTAAAAACACTCAGTACTTC. Its translation: CASSMRVLKNTQYF. Combining the CDR3 with reference TRBV7-2 and TRBJ2-4 gives the whole variable domain GAGVSQSPSNKVTEKGKDVELRCDPISGHTALYWYRQSLGQGLEFLIYFQGNSAPDKSGLPSDRFSAERTGGSVSTLTIQRTQQEDSAVYLCASSMRVLKNTQYFGAGTRLSVL.

Remarks on this clonotype: With a much larger clone just one base away, this may be a read error. The chain couples TRBV7-2 to TRBJ1-4, with D hard to call. Germline V gene data show CDR1 as SGHTA and CDR2 as FQGNSA. The CDR3 extends over 15 amino acids. For the CDR3, the DNA is TGTGCCAGCAGCTTAGGCGCCGCAACTAATGAAAAACTGTCTTTT. This encodes CASSLGAATNEKLSF.

This clonotype has ten or more counts. The CDR3 region is CASSLEPNLYTDTQYF. The DNA of the CDR3 is TGTGCCAGCAGTCTAGAGCCTAACCTATACACAGATACGCAGTATTTT. V and J are TRBV27 and TRBJ2-3; no reliable D call. V was clipped by 5 bases and J by 2 bases, with 17 bases between them. This CDR3 is built from 16 residues. CDR1 is MNHEY and CDR2 is SMNVEV in the germline V gene (reference sequence).

The table lists this clonotype with many counts. The chain recombines TRBV27 with TRBJ2-3, with D perhaps TRBD2 (6 bases). Trimming removed 4 bases from V and 0 bases from J, with 11 bases in between. Germline loops: CDR1 MNHEY, CDR2 SMNVEV (reference sequence). This CDR3 is 15 amino acids long. The DNA for the CDR3 is TGTGCCAGCAGTTACGGCGGACTAAGCACAGATACGCAGTATTTT. This gives the protein CASSYGGLSTDTQYF.

In its sample, this clonotype was seen many times. The V call is TRBV29-1, the J call TRBJ1-5; 7 bases map to TRBD1. Germline CDR1 is SQVTM and CDR2 is ANQGSEA. There are 15 residues in the CDR3. V lost 4 bases to trimming and J lost 3 bases; unmatched junction nucleotides: 9. The CDR3, as DNA: TGCAGCGTTGGGACAGGTTCAGGGAACAATCAGCCCCAGCATTTT. Protein product: CSVGTGSGNNQPQHF.

There are many counts of this clonotype. This chain links TRBV7-3 with TRBJ2-1; 11 nucleotides agree with TRBD1. This CDR3 contains 15 residues. The junction had 6 bases not matched to a gene; V was cut back by 5 bases and J by 6 bases. Per germline, CDR1 SGHTA and CDR2 FQGTGA. Written as DNA, the CDR3 is TGTGCCAGCAGCGCCTCCGGGACAGGGGGCAATGAGCAGTTCTTC. Translating it yields CASSASGTGGNEQFF.

This clonotype was found many times. V is TRBV2 and J is TRBJ2-7, with D unresolved. V was shortened by 2 bases and J by 0 bases, with 11 bases between the two germline ends. The germline CDR1 and CDR2 sequences are SNHLY and FYNNEI. This CDR3 is 15 amino acids long. The CDR3 DNA is TGTGCCAGCAGTGAATGGGGTGGCTCCTCCTACGAGCAGTACTTC. Encoded protein: CASSEWGGSSYEQYF.

The rearrangement links TRBV6-1 to TRBJ2-2, with 7 nucleotides matching TRBD2. CDR1 and CDR2 (germline): MNHNS, SASEGT. Losses at the gene ends were 5 bases for V and 6 bases for J; bases not matched to a gene: 9. The CDR3 is 15 residues long. CDR3 in DNA: TGTGCCAGCAGTATCCGGGACTATAACGCCGGGGAGCTGTTTTTT. It encodes CASSIRDYNAGELFF.

This chain links TRBV27 with TRBJ2-4, with TRBD1 as a possible D gene (6 bases). V lost 6 bases and J lost 0, with 12 bases in between. The germline CDR1 and CDR2 sequences are MNHEY and SMNVEV (reference sequence). The CDR3 sequence is 15 residues long. The CDR3 coding sequence is TGTGCCAGCAGCCTGGACAGCAGAGCCAAAAACATTCAGTACTTC. It translates to CASSLDSRAKNIQYF.

This clonotype occurred many times. For the CDR3, the DNA is TGTGCCTGGAGTCAGGGAGGAGGTGGCTACACCTTC. The encoded protein is CAWSQGGGGYTF. This chain uses TRBV30 with TRBJ1-2; D possibly corresponds to TRBD1 (5 bases). Germline CDR1 reads GTSNPN; CDR2 reads SVGIG (reference sequence). V was pared by 2 bases and J by 7 bases, with 11 bases between. The CDR3 sequence is 12 residues long.

This clonotype was seen a few times. The chain combines TRBV19 with TRBJ2-6, with D possibly being TRBD2 (7 bases). The germline V and J ends were trimmed by 3 bases and 2 bases, with 14 bases remaining between them. CDR1 LNHDA and CDR2 SQIVND come from the germline V gene (reference sequence). The length of the CDR3 is 17 residues. The CDR3 loop is CASSMTQGGAGANVLTF. CDR3 sequence (DNA): TGTGCCAGTAGTATGACTCAAGGGGGGGCTGGGGCCAACGTCCTGACTTTC.

This clonotype was seen many times. The chain employs TRBV7-8 and TRBJ2-3; weak D call: TRBD2 (6 bases). Germline CDR1 reads SGHVS; CDR2 reads FQNEAQ. The CDR3 contains 14 residues. V dropped 5 bases and J dropped 2 bases, with 11 bases sitting between them. The CDR3 loop is CASSPGGYTDTQYF. CDR3 sequence (DNA): TGTGCCAGCAGCCCCGGAGGGTACACAGATACGCAGTATTTT.

The chain is built from TRBV5-1 and TRBJ2-7, with 9 bases matching TRBD1. V trimming: 0 bases; J trimming: 5 bases; junction bases outside the gene matches: 6. The CDR3 is made up of 15 amino acids. CDR1 SGHRS and CDR2 YFSETQ come from the germline V gene. CDR3 loop: CASSLVPGQGNEQYF. The CDR3 nucleotides are TGCGCCAGCAGCTTGGTCCCGGGACAGGGTAACGAGCAGTACTTC.

V usage is TRBV28 and J usage is TRBJ2-1; TRBD2 matches 7 bases. Germline V lookup: CDR1 MDHEN, CDR2 SYDVKM. The CDR3 has 15 amino acids. With 6 bases clipped from V and 1 base from J, the junction kept 6 bases outside the gene matches. The CDR3 region is CASRSSGPSYNEQFF. DNA of the CDR3: TGTGCCAGCAGAAGTAGCGGGCCTTCCTACAATGAGCAGTTCTTC.

This clonotype showed up just a few times. The chain uses TRBV7-3 and TRBJ2-1; TRBD2 matches at 10 bases. CDR1 is SGHTA and CDR2 is FQGTGA in the germline V gene. The V gene end was trimmed by 7 bases and the J gene end by 3 bases; junction bases not matched to a gene: 18. This CDR3 is built from 19 residues. The CDR3 nucleotides are TGTGCCAGCACCCGGGGAAGGACTAGCGGACCCATGGTCTACAATGAGCAGTTCTTC. It codes for CASTRGRTSGPMVYNEQFF.

The chain couples TRBV5-1 to TRBJ2-6, with TRBD2 as a possible D gene (6 bases). The germline V and J ends were trimmed by 0 bases and 2 bases, with 6 bases remaining between them. The CDR3 loop spans 15 amino acids. Germline-derived CDR1 and CDR2 are SGHRS and YFSETQ. CDR3 protein: CASSLERAGANVLTF. The CDR3 DNA reads as TGCGCCAGCAGCTTGGAGCGGGCTGGGGCCAACGTCCTGACTTTC.

This clonotype was found many times. The J gene is TRBJ2-2, the V gene TRBV28; possibly TRBD2 for D (5 bases). From germline, CDR1 is MDHEN and CDR2 SYDVKM. Deletions cut 3 bases from V and 0 bases from J, with 14 bases between. This CDR3 is 17 amino acids long. CDR3 sequence reads: CASSFMIARANTGELFF. The DNA of the CDR3 is TGTGCCAGCAGTTTCATGATAGCGCGAGCGAACACCGGGGAGCTGTTTTTT.

This clonotype was detected many times. J is TRBJ2-1 and V is TRBV6-2 or TRBV6-3; D call uncertain. V was shortened by 7 bases and J by 2 bases, with 12 bases between the two germline ends. This CDR3 comprises 14 residues. Germline V gene sequence: CDR1 MNHEY, CDR2 SVGEGT. The CDR3, as DNA: TGTGCCAGCACCGACTGGAAAACCTACAATGAGCAGTTCTTC. It encodes CASTDWKTYNEQFF.